A selection of T cell receptor beta chains follows, all from one sample in a study of metastatic and nonmetastatic thyroid tumors. TCRdb reanalyzed the PCR reads via MiXCR. The sample yields roughly 15,000 clones, less than 30% seen once. The material sequenced was tumor tissue. All receptors come from a male donor with papillary thyroid cancer or a benign thyroid nodule (not recorded which). Some clones in this sample may be carry-over from other donors' samples. CDR3s leave out the opening cysteine and the closing phenylalanine or tryptophan. D genes are given only for firm matches. Not all rows give a size; the values are once, few, many and, for expanded clones, a class.

>TRBD1|TRBV7-3|medium-sized
ASSPPGQGAPRGEQY
>NA|TRBV14|many
ASTEKLF
>TRBD2|TRBV20-1|many
SAREREGGELF
>TRBD2|TRBV13|NA
ASSSSGETDTQY
>NA|TRBV5-1|NA
ASSRVGLTTYEQY
>NA|TRBV5-4|NA
ASSLGNRANEAF
>NA|TRBV11-3|NA
ASSLAGKAKTGELF
>NA|TRBV6-2/TRBV6-3|many
ASSWLVEETQY
>NA|TRBV18|many
ASSPKGETQY
>NA|TRBV5-4|many
ASSLAQLGQETQY
>NA|TRBV19|few
AIREVSVNTIY
>TRBD2|TRBV20-1|few
SVAGGSHEGLTQY
>NA|TRBV27|few
ASGLPRAYEQY
>NA|TRBV6-1|many
ASSPAVSSYNEQF
>NA|TRBV7-2|NA
ASSLLGFNTEAF
>TRBD1|TRBV5-6|NA
ASRSGTGGTEAF
>TRBD2|TRBV6-6|many
ASSYLWTSGSPGELF
>TRBD1|TRBV3-1|medium-sized
ASRLGQGSYGYT
>TRBD1|TRBV27|few
ASGTDLYGYT
>NA|TRBV11-2|medium-sized
ASSFGEGLGAF
>NA|TRBV5-1|NA
ASSLTDNEQF
>NA|TRBV20-1|NA
SASPQGHIVEQY
>NA|TRBV5-1|NA
ASSSNYEQY
>NA|TRBV5-1|many
ASNPDSSYNEQF
>NA|TRBV5-5|NA
ASSGITDTQY
>TRBD1|TRBV7-9|many
ASSQSGGAYGYT
>TRBD2|TRBV3-1|NA
ASSQGLAGTYEQY
>NA|TRBV19|few
ASSGRDPSYEQY
>NA|TRBV6-4|NA
ASSTGRENSPLH
>TRBD1|TRBV10-3|few
ATRDRRTSEAF
>NA|TRBV12-3/TRBV12-4|many
ASSSQGLSVDEQF
>NA|TRBV6-1|few
ASSRTGSWGYEQY
>NA|TRBV27|few
ASRRRGQSAYEQY
>NA|TRBV6-1|large
ASLSIPKETQY
>NA|TRBV20-1|NA
SARGPGSNYGYT
>TRBD2|TRBV7-3|NA
ASSPAGPRGTSGYEQY
>NA|TRBV15|medium-sized
ATSGRNSNQPQH
>NA|TRBV19|few
ASSIRGGDTQY
>NA|TRBV6-1|NA
ASSLRGTEAF
>NA|TRBV10-2|many
ASSGSREVKRYT